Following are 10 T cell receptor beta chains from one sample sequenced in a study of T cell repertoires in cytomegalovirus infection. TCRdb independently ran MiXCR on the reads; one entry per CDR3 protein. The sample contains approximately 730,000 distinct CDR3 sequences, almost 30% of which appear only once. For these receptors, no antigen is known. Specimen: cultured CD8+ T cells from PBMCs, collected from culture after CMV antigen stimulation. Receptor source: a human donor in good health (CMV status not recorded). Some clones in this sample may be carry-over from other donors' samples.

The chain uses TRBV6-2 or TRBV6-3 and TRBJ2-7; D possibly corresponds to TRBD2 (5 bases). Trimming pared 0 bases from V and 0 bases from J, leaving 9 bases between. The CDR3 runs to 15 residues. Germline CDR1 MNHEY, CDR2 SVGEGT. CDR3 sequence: CASSYSEVTSYEQYF. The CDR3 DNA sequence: TGTGCCAGCAGTTACTCGGAGGTAACCTCCTACGAGCAGTACTTC.

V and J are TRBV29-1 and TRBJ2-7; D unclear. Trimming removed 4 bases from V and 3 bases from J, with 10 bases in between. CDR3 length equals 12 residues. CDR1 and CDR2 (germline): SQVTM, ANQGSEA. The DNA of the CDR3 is TGCAGCGTTGGGGAAGGCTACTACGAGCAGTACTTC. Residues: CSVGEGYYEQYF.

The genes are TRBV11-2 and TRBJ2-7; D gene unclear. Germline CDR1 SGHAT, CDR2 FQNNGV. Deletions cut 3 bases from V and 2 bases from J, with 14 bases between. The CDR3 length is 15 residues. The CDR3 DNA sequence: TGTGCCAGCAGCTTCCCCTTGGTTCACACCTACGAGCAGTACTTC. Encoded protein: CASSFPLVHTYEQYF.

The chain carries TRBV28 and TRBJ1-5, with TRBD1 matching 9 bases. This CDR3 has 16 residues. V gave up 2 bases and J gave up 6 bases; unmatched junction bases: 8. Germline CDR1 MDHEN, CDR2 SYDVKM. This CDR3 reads CASSLVGQGPSQPQHF. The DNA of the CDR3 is TGTGCCAGCAGTTTAGTGGGACAGGGCCCATCTCAGCCCCAGCATTTT.

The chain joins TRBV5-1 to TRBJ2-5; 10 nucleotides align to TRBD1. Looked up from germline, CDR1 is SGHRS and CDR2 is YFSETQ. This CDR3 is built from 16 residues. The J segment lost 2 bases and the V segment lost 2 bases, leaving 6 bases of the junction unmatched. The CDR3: CASSFPGQGLQETQYF. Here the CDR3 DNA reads TGCGCCAGCAGCTTCCCGGGACAGGGGCTTCAAGAGACCCAGTACTTC.

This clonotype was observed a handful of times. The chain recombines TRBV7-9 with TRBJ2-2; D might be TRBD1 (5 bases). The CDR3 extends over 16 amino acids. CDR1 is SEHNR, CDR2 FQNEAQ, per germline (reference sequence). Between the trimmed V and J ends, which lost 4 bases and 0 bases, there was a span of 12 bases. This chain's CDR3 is CASSSKQDANTGELFF. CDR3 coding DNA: TGTGCCAGCAGCTCAAAACAGGACGCGAACACCGGGGAGCTGTTTTTT.

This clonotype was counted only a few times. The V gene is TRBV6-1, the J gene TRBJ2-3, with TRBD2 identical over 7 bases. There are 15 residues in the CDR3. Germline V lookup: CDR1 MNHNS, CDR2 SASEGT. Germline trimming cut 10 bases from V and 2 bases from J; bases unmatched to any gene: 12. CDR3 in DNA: TGTGCCACCGAGGATCCTAGCGGACCCACAGATACGCAGTATTTT. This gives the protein CATEDPSGPTDTQYF.

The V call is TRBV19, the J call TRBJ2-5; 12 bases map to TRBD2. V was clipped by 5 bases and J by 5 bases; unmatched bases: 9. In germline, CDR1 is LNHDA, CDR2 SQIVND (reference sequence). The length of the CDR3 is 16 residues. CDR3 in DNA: TGTGCCAGTAGTCCAGGACTAGCGGGGCTCGGGGAGACCCAGTACTTC. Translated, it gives CASSPGLAGLGETQYF.

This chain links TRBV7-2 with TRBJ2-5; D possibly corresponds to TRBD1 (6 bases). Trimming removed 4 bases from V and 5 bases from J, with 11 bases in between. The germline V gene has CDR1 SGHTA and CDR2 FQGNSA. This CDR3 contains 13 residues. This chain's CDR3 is CASSSYTGETQYF. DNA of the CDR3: TGTGCCAGCAGCTCTTATACAGGGGAGACCCAGTACTTC.

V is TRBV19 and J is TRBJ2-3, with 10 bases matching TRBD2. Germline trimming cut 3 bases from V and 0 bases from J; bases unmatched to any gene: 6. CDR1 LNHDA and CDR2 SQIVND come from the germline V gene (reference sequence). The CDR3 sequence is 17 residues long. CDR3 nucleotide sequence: TGTGCCAGTAGTATTTGGCTAGCGGGGGCCAGCACAGATACGCAGTATTTT. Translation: CASSIWLAGASTDTQYF.